The following is a T cell receptor (beta chain) sequence with its context. Its antigen is currently not known. Per-nucleotide qualities are absent, and no much larger clonotype sits a single base away. The cohort was made up of 500 to 850 healthy bone marrow donors. At the time of sampling, every cohort member was nominally healthy, though immune exposures that went unrecorded were likely present. The donor was CMV seropositive and was included in the group of around 300 seropositive cohort members. Every donor gave a peripheral blood sample, and the peripheral blood mononuclear cells from that sample were used for TCR beta sequencing. Genomic DNA extraction from the blood cell samples was performed with the Qiagen DNeasy Blood Extraction Kit. The data are from a study of cytomegalovirus exposure and HLA in healthy donors (dated by TCRdb to the late 2010s). Looking at the study overall: According to an earlier analysis of 450 to 650 of the donors, 200 million or so T cells yielded roughly 110 million unique TCR beta sequences and less than 300 Gb of sequence data. An early release that covered about 640 HLA-typed donors contained approximately 300 gigabases of sequencing data and 65 million to 100 million unique TCR sequences. Of the approximately 400 genotyped donors, around 81% fell in the genetic ancestry cluster associated with self-reported Caucasian donors. The study was designed to test whether signatures of past pathogen exposure could be identified by cataloging public T cell receptors. Using immunosequencing, the study profiled T cell repertoires from about 610 subjects and related those repertoires to cytomegalovirus serostatus. Besides the first cohort of roughly 660 subjects, a separate validation cohort made up of roughly 130 different subjects was used. The study combined high-throughput TCR immunosequencing, statistical association of individual TCRs with disease status, and machine learning to predict cytomegalovirus infection status. A later analysis re-analyzed previously published TCR beta repertoires from roughly 630 donors and added high-resolution HLA genotyping to study TCR occurrence patterns. In the later analysis, no new phenotypic data were used to find candidate immune exposures; instead, reliance was placed on TCR beta sequences and their occurrence across donors. An earlier analysis of 587 of the donors applied high-throughput TCR beta sequencing to assess whether each TCR beta V gene segment acted as functional or pseudogenic. Alongside the repertoire data, information on donor age, sex, ethnicity and CMV serostatus was compiled. A later genetic analysis used genome-wide SNP genotypes for about 60% of the roughly 700 donors, treating that subset as a discovery cohort. All discovery cohort repertoires had been generated using a single sequencing platform. Class I and class II HLA loci were covered by the typing at four-digit resolution. The number of donors typed differed by locus, with 629-630 for A, B, C, DRB1 and DQB1, roughly 520 for DQA1, 600 to 610 for DPA1, and approximately 470 for DPB1. Five DR-DQ haplotypes were handled as single units for association and clustering because linkage in the cohort was strong. Across 300 to 400 genotyped donors of the cohort, an average of roughly 250,000 unique TCR beta nucleotide sequences per donor were sequenced, and 15% to 20% of those sequences were non-productive.

The V end gives up 6 bases and the J end 2 bases, leaving 7 bases in the junction not matched to a gene. The CDR3 measures 16 amino acids from cysteine to phenylalanine. Just CDR3 DNA is preserved here, 48 bases in frame from base 1. For CDR1 and CDR2, the germline V gene lists MRHNA and SNTAGT. Overall study outcomes, separate from this receptor: In an earlier analysis of several hundred of the donors, most TCR beta V segments were observed in productive rearrangements about 87% or about 30% of the time, broadly matching IMGT annotations. In a later analysis, most CMV-associated TCR beta chains were found to appear HLA-restricted, with HLA associations seemingly driven largely by CMV exposure. A later genetic analysis associated a missense DCLRE1C variant with V-gene and J-gene trimming of TCR beta chains, and an independent cohort replicated the association. While some public TCRs were present in many individuals, most TCR sequences turned up only very rarely across donors. Compared with the 666-donor mean, donors in an Asian-associated ancestry cluster had fewer N-insertions in productive TCRs, according to a later genetic analysis. A further reported finding was that TCR beta sequences accurately predicted the HLA-A and HLA-B alleles for most subjects in the first cohort. Linkage disequilibrium might explain the correlated functional status among segregating V segments, but an unknown experimental factor could not be ruled out. Compared with equally common non-associated chains, HLA-associated TCR beta chains in a later analysis were more clonally expanded and had lower generation probabilities. CMV serostatus was the only immune exposure information available for the cohort. In a later analysis, 15,000 to 20,000 TCR beta sequences were associated with specific HLA alleles at a false discovery rate of 0.05. A total of about 180 TCR beta chains were listed by the study as associated with cytomegalovirus. A group of highly shared sequence variants was considered likely to be a technical artifact of the sequencing pipeline. The authors suggested that the approach could potentially be generalized to other disease states and immunological phenotypes. A later analysis found that TCR association rates varied across HLA loci, with DRB1 alleles showing the most associated TCRs and HLA-C alleles the fewest. Because counts were too low, around 17 rarely observed V segments, including chromosome 9 orphons, were left out of the earlier analysis of some 640 of the donors. Because HLA typing was missing for some donors at each locus, association tests included only the typed subset. In this cohort, only TCR beta chains were sequenced, and detectable features were limited by the absence of alpha or paired-chain data. A few of the identified cytomegalovirus-associated TCR beta chains were confirmed in vitro to be specific for cytomegalovirus antigens. When HLA alleles, especially DR and DQ, strongly co-occurred, TCR associations were difficult to assign to individual alleles. Sequencing depth was assumed to be roughly uniform across donors in the presence/absence analyses, though that assumption may not hold. Several of the top co-occurrence clusters appeared to be linked to parvovirus B19, influenza, CMV and Epstein-Barr virus, according to a later analysis. Some IMGT-functional V segments, including TRBV6-2 and TRBV6-3, could not be distinguished by the 87-base-pair reads and were therefore excluded. The classifier was reported to diagnose cytomegalovirus status with high specificity and sensitivity in both the original and validation cohorts.

The library was made by the immunoSEQ multiplex PCR assay. For the multiplex PCR, a mixture combining 60 forward primers for TCR Vbeta segments and 13 reverse primers for TCR Jbeta segments was used. A multiplex PCR assay on genomic DNA amplified the CDR3 region of rearranged TCR beta genes. The Illumina HiSeq System was used to sequence the amplified TCR beta libraries as 87-base-pair reads. In the source study's methods: Across the 670 or so repertoires, a later analysis counted tens of millions of unique TCR beta chains, roughly 11 million of which were shared by at least two donors. Raw reads were error-corrected and collapsed into unique sequences with a nearest-neighbor algorithm that merged closely related sequences to remove PCR and sequencing errors. V, D and J gene segments were assigned by aligning CDR3 sequences to IMGT reference sequences. For a sequence to be retained, a match of at least six nucleotides to both a V gene segment and a J gene segment was required. A rearrangement was called productive if the CDR3 had no stop codons and remained in frame with V and J, and every other rearrangement was called non-productive. CDR3 was defined according to IMGT convention as the region running from the second conserved V-encoded cysteine to the conserved J-encoded phenylalanine. Sequences without an unambiguous match to a single V gene segment were excluded from the earlier analysis of about 640 of the donors. An earlier analysis of a few hundred of the donors classified V segments as functional when productive rearrangements were above 56.7% and as segregating when the standard deviation between donors was above 5%. A statistical classification framework was built for diagnosing cytomegalovirus status from the catalog of TCR beta chain sequences. In a later analysis, TCR nucleotide sequences were compared against IMGT/GENE-DB human TR gene sequences so that V and J genes could be assigned. The TCRdist pipeline was used in a later analysis to assign CDR3 sequences and most-parsimonious VDJ recombination scenarios. In a later analysis, each TCR beta chain was defined by its CDR3 amino acid sequence together with its V-gene family, and reads without a unique V-gene family were excluded. To address suspected cross-contamination and a sequencing artifact, a later analysis removed 550 to 750 highly shared, low-generation-probability nucleotide sequences. In a later analysis, a clonal expansion index for each public chain was calculated from normalized within-repertoire ranks of inferred template counts. In a later analysis, generation probabilities were computed with a VDJ recombination model fitted to out-of-frame rearrangements, and the resulting probabilities were checked against IGoR. In a later analysis, TCR-TCR, TCR-HLA and TCR-CMV co-occurrence was scored with hypergeometric tests, and a repertoire-size bias correction was applied to TCR pairs. To estimate false discovery rates, a later analysis permuted the HLA or CMV assignments 20 times. In a later analysis, co-occurring TCRs were grouped using DBSCAN, and TCRdist sequence similarity was added for clustering within HLA-allele-positive subsets. Co-occurrence clustering excluded repertoires with fewer than 30,000 or more than 120,000 public chains, plus five with anomalous nucleotide sharing. Here the immuneACCESS table is served through TCRdb, limited to in-frame sequences with V and J called. Missing clones are a known gap in these copies; in checked studies unresolved V genes cover under half, and the rest lacks a known reason. That table supplies the V and J calls and clone size; D and trimming were determined from the DNA. The sample table records over 120,000 clones; approximately 78% of these occur just once. Of the sample, around 2.5% falls within the top ten clones.

Sequencing was carried out using PBMCs. The chain employs TRBV6-4 and TRBJ1-2, with TRBD1 matching 12 junction bases. The sequence derives from a young woman in good health and CMV-seropositive. The DNA sequence is given as TGTGCCAGCAGCCCTGGGACAGGGGGCCTGAACTATGGCTACACCTTC. Translated, this gives CASSPGTGGLNYGYTF.